Only a few counts were recorded for the clone carrying this T cell receptor (beta chain). As yet, its antigen is unknown. Each CDR3 protein is one row after TCRdb ran MiXCR on the RT-PCR reads. The sample has about 700,000 distinct CDR3 sequences, less than 15% seen once. The V gene lost 3 bases and the J gene lost 6 bases, with 12 bases spanning the gap. Germline V lookup: CDR1 MNHEY, CDR2 SMNVEV (reference sequence). The CDR3 loop spans 15 amino acids. This entry comes from a study of response to subunit inactivated influenza vaccine. Regarding the study as a whole: Authors suggested that a seasonal influenza vaccination recruits few new T cells each time.

The chain employs TRBV27 and TRBJ1-6; tentatively, D is TRBD1 (6 bases). Sequences were derived from PBMCs from blood, sampled around 14 days before vaccination. This receptor was identified in a middle-aged man who received an inactivated influenza vaccine. CDR3 in DNA: TGTGCCAGCAGTTTGGGTGGACAGCCTAATTCACCCCTCCACTTT. It encodes CASSLGGQPNSPLHF.